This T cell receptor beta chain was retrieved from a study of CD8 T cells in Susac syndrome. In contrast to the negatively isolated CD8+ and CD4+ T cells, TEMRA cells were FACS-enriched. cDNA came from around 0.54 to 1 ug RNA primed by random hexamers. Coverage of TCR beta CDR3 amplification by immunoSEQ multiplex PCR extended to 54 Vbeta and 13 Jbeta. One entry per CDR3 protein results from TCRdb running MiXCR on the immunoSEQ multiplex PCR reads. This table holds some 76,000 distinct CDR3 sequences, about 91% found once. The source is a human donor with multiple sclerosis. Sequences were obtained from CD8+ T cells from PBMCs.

CDR3 region: CATAGQITDTQYF. The DNA for the CDR3 is TGTGCCACCGCGGGACAGATCACAGATACGCAGTATTTT. The gene calls are TRBV27 and TRBJ2-3; perhaps TRBD1 as D (7 bases). The germline V gene has CDR1 MNHEY and CDR2 SMNVEV (reference sequence). The germline V and J ends were trimmed by 10 bases and 2 bases, with 13 bases remaining between them. The CDR3 covers 13 residues.